The source of this T cell receptor beta chain is a study of cytomegalovirus exposure and HLA in healthy donors. Study results and caveats: Further analysis was carried out later, and it showed several of the most significant clusters appearing linked to common viral pathogens.

In the PCR, 60 Vbeta and 13 Jbeta primers were used. TCRdb keeps only in-frame clones here, not all; method: immunoSEQ multiplex PCR. The sample lists 250,000 to 350,000 clones, approximately 90% occurring once. V gave up 7 bases and J gave up 0 bases, with 9 bases separating them. Germline V gives CDR1 ENHRY, CDR2 SYGVKD. The CDR3 spans 13 residues. Notes on this clone: Antigen unknown.

The source material was PBMCs. This chain links TRBV10-3 with TRBJ1-1, with a possible D match to TRBD1 (5 bases). The receptor was isolated from a middle-aged man in good health and CMV-seropositive. The DNA of the CDR3 is TGTGCCATCAAGGCAGGGATGAACACTGAAGCTTTCTTT. Translating it yields CAIKAGMNTEAFF.